A selection of T cell receptor beta chains follows, all from one sample in a study of blood T cell repertoires in COVID-19. The protocol was immunoSEQ multiplex PCR, while the TCRdb copy is restricted to in-frame clones and leaves out a portion. This sample carries 200,000 to 250,000 clones, around 84% of them seen once, and the ten largest clones take around 18%. Material: peripheral blood. These receptor sequences come from a woman of 80 years or more with active or convalescent COVID-19. Both conserved end residues are part of each CDR3. Each record gives: D gene, clone size, V gene, J gene, CDR3 DNA, CDR3 protein. The D gene is left open where the match is weak. Size is stated for part of the rows, as once, few or many counts, or as a class when the clone is expanded.

d_gene: TRBD1; abundance: -; v_gene: TRBV29-1; j_gene: TRBJ2-3; CDR3nt: TGCAGCGTCGGACAGGGCCTATTGAACACAGATACGCAGTATTTT; CDR3aa: CSVGQGLLNTDTQYF
d_gene: -; abundance: -; v_gene: TRBV5-1; j_gene: TRBJ2-7; CDR3nt: TGCGCCAGCAGCTTGGACAGCAACTCCTACGAGCAGTACTTC; CDR3aa: CASSLDSNSYEQYF
d_gene: TRBD1; abundance: -; v_gene: TRBV4-3; j_gene: TRBJ1-6; CDR3nt: TGCGCCAGCAGCCAAGGGGACAGAGGGATCTCACCCCTCCACTTT; CDR3aa: CASSQGDRGISPLHF
d_gene: TRBD2; abundance: -; v_gene: TRBV6-5; j_gene: TRBJ2-1; CDR3nt: TGTGCCAGCAGTTCGCTAGCGGGAGGGCGAGGTGAGCAGTTCTTC; CDR3aa: CASSSLAGGRGEQFF
d_gene: TRBD2; abundance: -; v_gene: TRBV5-1; j_gene: TRBJ2-5; CDR3nt: TGCGCCAGCAGCTTGACCGGGGGGGCCTTTGAGACCCAGTACTTC; CDR3aa: CASSLTGGAFETQYF
d_gene: TRBD1; abundance: few; v_gene: TRBV19; j_gene: TRBJ1-6; CDR3nt: TGTGCCAGTAAGCCCGGGACAGTTAATTCACCCCTCCACTTT; CDR3aa: CASKPGTVNSPLHF
d_gene: -; abundance: -; v_gene: TRBV21-1; j_gene: TRBJ2-7; CDR3nt: TGTGCCAGCAGCAATCGGACAGGGTGCTCCTACGAGCAGTACTTC; CDR3aa: CASSNRTGCSYEQYF
d_gene: -; abundance: once; v_gene: TRBV12-3/TRBV12-4; j_gene: TRBJ2-7; CDR3nt: TGTGCCAGCAGTTTGCGGATCTACGAGCAGTACTTC; CDR3aa: CASSLRIYEQYF
d_gene: TRBD1; abundance: few; v_gene: TRBV7-8; j_gene: TRBJ1-3; CDR3nt: TGTGCCAGCAGCCAACAGGGGACCATATATTTT; CDR3aa: CASSQQGTIYF
d_gene: -; abundance: -; v_gene: TRBV7-9; j_gene: TRBJ1-5; CDR3nt: TGTGCCAGCAGTTTCATGGGAGGGGGGAATAGCAATCAGCCCCAGCATTTT; CDR3aa: CASSFMGGGNSNQPQHF
d_gene: TRBD1; abundance: -; v_gene: TRBV12-3/TRBV12-4; j_gene: TRBJ1-1; CDR3nt: TGTGCCAGCAGCCAAACAGGGGTGCAAGCTTTCTTT; CDR3aa: CASSQTGVQAFF
d_gene: TRBD2; abundance: -; v_gene: TRBV28; j_gene: TRBJ2-7; CDR3nt: TGTGCCAGCAGTTTAAGACTAGCGGGGGGGCGCCCAACCTACGAGCAGTACTTC; CDR3aa: CASSLRLAGGRPTYEQYF
d_gene: -; abundance: -; v_gene: TRBV3-1/TRBV3-2; j_gene: TRBJ1-2; CDR3nt: TGTGCCAGCAGCCAAAGCGAAGGGGTAAACGGCTACACCTTC; CDR3aa: CASSQSEGVNGYTF
d_gene: TRBD2; abundance: -; v_gene: TRBV11-2; j_gene: TRBJ2-1; CDR3nt: TGTGCCAGCAGCTTATCCGCTAGCGGGGGAAACAATGAGCAGTTCTTC; CDR3aa: CASSLSASGGNNEQFF
d_gene: TRBD1; abundance: -; v_gene: TRBV3-1/TRBV3-2; j_gene: TRBJ1-2; CDR3nt: TGTGCCAGCAGCCCCTGGGACAGAACAAACTATGGCTACACCTTC; CDR3aa: CASSPWDRTNYGYTF
d_gene: -; abundance: -; v_gene: TRBV4-2; j_gene: TRBJ2-6; CDR3nt: TGTGCCAGCAGCCAAGAAGTAGGGGCCGGGGCCAACGTCCTGACTTTC; CDR3aa: CASSQEVGAGANVLTF
d_gene: -; abundance: -; v_gene: TRBV5-4; j_gene: TRBJ1-1; CDR3nt: TGTGCCAGCAGTTCACGGGGTGGCACTGAAGCTTTCTTT; CDR3aa: CASSSRGGTEAFF
d_gene: TRBD2; abundance: -; v_gene: TRBV25-1; j_gene: TRBJ2-3; CDR3nt: TGTGCCAGCAGTGAAGTGTCCAGGAGCGGGGGGGCCTGGGATACGCAGTATTTT; CDR3aa: CASSEVSRSGGAWDTQYF
d_gene: -; abundance: -; v_gene: TRBV4-3; j_gene: TRBJ2-6; CDR3nt: TGCGCCAGCAGCCAAGACGCCGGAGGGGCGGGGGCCAACGTCCTGACTTTC; CDR3aa: CASSQDAGGAGANVLTF
d_gene: -; abundance: -; v_gene: TRBV4-2; j_gene: TRBJ2-7; CDR3nt: TGTGCCAGCAGCCCGCTATCGACGAGGAATACCTACGAGCAGTACTTC; CDR3aa: CASSPLSTRNTYEQYF
d_gene: -; abundance: -; v_gene: TRBV30; j_gene: TRBJ2-7; CDR3nt: TGTGCCTGGGACGTCGGTAGGAGGGTAGAGGACTACGAGCAGTACTTC; CDR3aa: CAWDVGRRVEDYEQYF
d_gene: TRBD1; abundance: -; v_gene: TRBV11-3; j_gene: TRBJ2-1; CDR3nt: TGTGCCAGCAGCTTAGAAGGACAGGGCACGTTCTTC; CDR3aa: CASSLEGQGTFF
d_gene: -; abundance: -; v_gene: TRBV7-3; j_gene: TRBJ1-1; CDR3nt: TGTGCCAGCAGCTTAACCGGGGGAACTGAAGCTTTCTTT; CDR3aa: CASSLTGGTEAFF